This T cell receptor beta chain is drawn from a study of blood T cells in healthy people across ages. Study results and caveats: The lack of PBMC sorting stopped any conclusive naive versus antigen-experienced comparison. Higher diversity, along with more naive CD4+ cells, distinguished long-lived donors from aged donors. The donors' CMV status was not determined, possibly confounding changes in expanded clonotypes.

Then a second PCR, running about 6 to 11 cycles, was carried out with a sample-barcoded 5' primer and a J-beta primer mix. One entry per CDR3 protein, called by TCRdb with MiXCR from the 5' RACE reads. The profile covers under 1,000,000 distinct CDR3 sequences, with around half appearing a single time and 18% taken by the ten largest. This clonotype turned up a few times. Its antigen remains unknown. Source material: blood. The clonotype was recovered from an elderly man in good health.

CDR3 amino acids: CASSSRGSSGDEQFF. CDR3 in DNA: TGTGCCAGCAGCTCCCGAGGGAGTAGCGGAGATGAGCAGTTCTTC. J is TRBJ2-1 and V is TRBV7-2; tentatively, D is TRBD2 (6 bases). Germline V gene lookup returns CDR1 SGHTA and CDR2 FQGNSA. The CDR3 covers 15 residues. Trimming shortened V by 4 bases and J by 8 bases, and 18 bases separated the two germline ends.